This passage covers 19 T cell receptor beta chains from one sample sequenced in a study of post-analysis software for immune sequencing data. Whole-study results and caveats: Roughly five TRBV segments, including TRBV5-6, TRBV5-1 and TRBV20-1, were more frequent in patients than controls.

Their target antigens are unknown. The TCR beta cDNA libraries contained unique molecular identifiers. In TCRdb, the PCR reads were re-called with MiXCR into one record per CDR3 protein. The profile covers hundreds of thousands of distinct CDR3 sequences, with more than 50% appearing a single time and around 11% taken by the ten largest. The sample was blood. The receptor source for this set is a girl aged 2 to 9 with multiple sclerosis.

This rearrangement joins TRBV5-1 to TRBJ2-3; perhaps TRBD2 as D (5 bases). This CDR3 is 16 amino acids long. Germline V gene data show CDR1 as SGHRS and CDR2 as YFSETQ. Trimming cost V 4 bases and J 4 bases, with 19 bases left between them. The CDR3 nucleotides read TGCGCCAGCAGCACCGAGCCCGGGGTAGGAGCAGATACGCAGTATTTT. Protein product: CASSTEPGVGADTQYF.

The rearrangement joins TRBV4-3 to TRBJ1-1; 9 positions agree with TRBD1. This CDR3 contains 14 residues. The germline V gene has CDR1 LGHNA and CDR2 YSLEER. The trim removed 3 bases at V and 5 bases at J, leaving 4 bases unmatched. For the CDR3, the DNA is TGCGCCAGCAGCCACGGACAGGGGTCGACTGAAGCTTTCTTT. It encodes CASSHGQGSTEAFF.

Details on this clonotype: The junction departs from germline at one end; a sequencing error may be responsible. The chain joins TRBV27 to TRBJ2-1; unclear D gene. Per the germline V gene, CDR1 is MNHEY and CDR2 is SMNVEV (reference sequence). The CDR3 runs 15 residues. CDR3 nucleotides: TGTGCCGGCAGTTTACGCCAGAGCTCCTACAATGAGCAGTTCTTC. Amino acid sequence: CAGSLRQSSYNEQFF.

The chain joins TRBV5-5 to TRBJ1-5; TRBD1 agrees at 9 bases. The length of the CDR3 is 15 residues. Germline V gene sequence: CDR1 SGHKS, CDR2 YYEKEE (reference sequence). V gave up 5 bases and J gave up 6 bases; unmatched junction bases: 9. The CDR3 coding sequence is TGTGCCAGCAGAATCGGGACAGGGAATAGTCAGCCCCAGCATTTT. This gives the protein CASRIGTGNSQPQHF.

The gene calls are TRBV5-5 and TRBJ2-6; maybe TRBD1 (6 bases). Trimming removed 1 base from V and 1 base from J, with 9 bases in between. The CDR3 loop spans 16 amino acids. Per germline, CDR1 SGHKS and CDR2 YYEKEE (reference sequence). The CDR3 DNA reads TGTGCCAGCAGCTTGTCAGGGGCTTCTGGGGCCAACGTCCTGACTTTC. Amino acid sequence: CASSLSGASGANVLTF.

V usage is TRBV9 and J usage is TRBJ2-1; no definite D call. CDR1 and CDR2 (germline): SGDLS, YYNGEE. This CDR3 contains 13 residues. V was shortened by 1 base and J by 3 bases, with 5 bases between the two germline ends. CDR3 amino acids: CASSVTYYNEQFF. CDR3 sequence (DNA): TGTGCCAGCAGCGTAACCTACTACAATGAGCAGTTCTTC.

Concerning this clonotype itself: The junction does not match germline at one end; this may be a read error. The chain couples TRBV6-6 to TRBJ1-5; D is possibly TRBD1 (6 bases). Germline V lookup: CDR1 MNHNY, CDR2 SVGAGI (reference sequence). The CDR3 contains 14 residues. In nucleotides, the CDR3 is TGTACCAGTTCAGACAGGTTGGGCAATCAGCCCCAGCATTTT. As protein: CTSSDRLGNQPQHF.

J is TRBJ1-1 and V is TRBV7-9, with a possible D match to TRBD1 (5 bases). V was trimmed by 1 base and J by 7 bases, leaving 16 bases between them. This CDR3 has 15 residues. Looked up from germline, CDR1 is SEHNR and CDR2 is FQNEAQ (reference sequence). CDR3 region: CASSLVAGTYSEAFF. The CDR3 nucleotides are TGTGCCAGCAGCTTAGTGGCAGGGACCTATAGTGAAGCTTTCTTT.

The chain carries TRBV29-1 and TRBJ2-1, with 8 bases identical to TRBD2. The CDR3 length is 15 residues. The V and J ends lost 7 bases and 4 bases, in that order; junction bases with no gene match: 12. Germline V gives CDR1 SQVTM, CDR2 ANQGSEA. CDR3 sequence (DNA): TGCAGCGCCACCACCGGGACTAGAACATACAATGAGCAGTTCTTC. As protein: CSATTGTRTYNEQFF.

This clonotype came up once. This chain's CDR3 is CSVAQLSGANVLTF. The DNA for the CDR3 is TGCAGCGTTGCACAACTCTCTGGGGCCAACGTCCTGACTTTC. The chain joins TRBV29-1 to TRBJ2-6; unclear D gene. The CDR3 totals 14 residues. Germline V lookup: CDR1 SQVTM, CDR2 ANQGSEA. Trimming removed 4 bases from V and 0 bases from J, with 7 bases in between.

The chain has TRBV27 and TRBJ1-2, with D uncertain. Trimming removed 6 bases at V and 2 bases at J, with 13 bases between. The CDR3 covers 14 residues. Germline V lookup: CDR1 MNHEY, CDR2 SMNVEV (reference sequence). The CDR3 DNA reads TGTGCCAGCAGCGGAGATTCAATAAACTATGGCTACACCTTC. Translation: CASSGDSINYGYTF.

This rearrangement joins TRBV11-2 to TRBJ1-6; possible D gene TRBD1, 5 bases. CDR1 is SGHAT, CDR2 FQNNGV, per germline. The V and J ends lost 4 bases and 7 bases respectively, with 14 bases between them. The CDR3 covers 15 residues. The CDR3 is CASSWGRARNSPLHF. The CDR3 bases are TGTGCCAGCAGCTGGGGCAGGGCGCGAAATTCACCCCTCCACTTT.

This clonotype was seen more than once but under ten times. The rearrangement links TRBV5-5 to TRBJ1-2; D gene ambiguous. The V end lost 2 bases, the J end lost 4 bases, and 18 bases lay between the germline ends. CDR1 and CDR2 (germline): SGHKS, YYEKEE (reference sequence). CDR3 length: 16 amino acids. The CDR3 DNA reads as TGTGCCAGCAGCTTAACTGGTGGTGGCGGCTCCTATGGCTACACCTTC. The encoded protein is CASSLTGGGGSYGYTF.

This chain links TRBV20-1 with TRBJ2-5, with D uncertain. The CDR3 consists of 14 residues. Germline V gives CDR1 DFQATT, CDR2 SNEGSKA (reference sequence). V lost 6 bases, J lost 1 base, and 15 bases lay in between. CDR3 sequence: CSAPNPGVQETQYF. DNA for the CDR3: TGCAGTGCGCCTAATCCTGGGGTCCAAGAGACCCAGTACTTC.

The CDR3 here is CASSAGGYNYGYTF. The CDR3, as DNA: TGTGCCAGCAGTGCCGGGGGGTACAACTATGGCTACACCTTC. The V call is TRBV6-1, the J call TRBJ1-2; a possible D gene is TRBD1 (5 bases). The CDR3 loop spans 14 amino acids. V lost 4 bases to trimming and J lost 2 bases, with 11 bases between them. Germline lookup yields CDR1 MNHNS and CDR2 SASEGT.

The chain employs TRBV5-1 and TRBJ2-1; D may correspond to TRBD1 or TRBD2 (5 bases each). V was shortened by 1 base and J by 9 bases, with 11 bases between the two germline ends. CDR1 SGHRS and CDR2 YFSETQ come from the germline V gene. The CDR3 spans 13 residues. The CDR3 sequence: CASSLRGGAEQFF. For the CDR3, the DNA is TGCGCCAGCAGCTTGCGGGGTGGGGCTGAGCAGTTCTTC.

This chain uses TRBV14 with TRBJ2-1; D remains unclear. The CDR3 sequence is 14 residues long. Germline V gene data show CDR1 as SGHDN and CDR2 as FVKESK. The V end was cut by 4 bases, the J end by 7 bases, with 14 bases between. CDR3 DNA sequence: TGTGCCAGCAGCCCCGCCCTACTTGGGAATGAGCAGTTCTTC. Protein sequence: CASSPALLGNEQFF. The whole variable domain, filled in from reference TRBV14 and TRBJ2-1, reads EAGVTQFPSHSVIEKGQTVTLRCDPISGHDNLYWYRRVMGKEIKFLLHFVKESKQDESGMPNNRFLAERTGGTYSTLKVQPAELEDSGVYFCASSPALLGNEQFFGPGTRLTVL.

The genes are TRBV5-6 and TRBJ2-5; D possibly uses TRBD1 or TRBD2 (6 bases each). Germline V CDR1 and CDR2: SGHDT, YYEEEE. This CDR3 is built from 14 residues. V gave up 2 bases and J gave up 4 bases, with 12 bases separating them. Here the CDR3 DNA reads TGTGCCAGCAGCTTCACAGGGAGGCCAGAGACCCAGTACTTC. Its translation is CASSFTGRPETQYF.

This clonotype was observed a handful of times. This chain connects TRBV15 to TRBJ2-1; TRBD2 aligns across 7 bases. V shed 1 base, J shed 5 bases, and the junction held 8 bases outside the gene matches. CDR1 is LNHNV and CDR2 is YYDKDF in the germline V gene (reference sequence). This CDR3 has 16 residues. CDR3 nucleotides: TGTGCCACCAGCAGAGCGGGCGGGAGCACAAACAATGAGCAGTTCTTC. Its translation: CATSRAGGSTNNEQFF.